Given below is one TCR beta chain in context. Its antigen is unknown. Trimming removed 1 base from V and 3 bases from J, with 12 bases in between. The CDR3 length is 15 residues. CDR1 SEHNR and CDR2 FQNEAQ come from the germline V gene (reference sequence). The data were obtained in a study of cytomegalovirus exposure and HLA in healthy donors. Overall study findings and caveats: Researchers counted over 150 TCR beta chains as cytomegalovirus-associated.

PCR used 60 Vbeta primers and 13 Jbeta primers. Generated by immunoSEQ multiplex PCR, the TCRdb table keeps only in-frame clones and is missing some. Of 140,000 to 150,000 clones in the sample, 84% are singletons; the top ten hold 2% to 2.5%. Sequencing was carried out using PBMCs. The sequence derives from a boy aged 2 to 10 in good health and CMV-seronegative. This sequence joins TRBV7-9 and TRBJ2-5, with D possibly matching TRBD1 (6 bases). In DNA form, the CDR3 reads TGTGCCAGCAGCTTAGGTCCAGGGGTAGAAGAGACCCAGTACTTC. Amino acids: CASSLGPGVEETQYF.